These 24 T cell receptor beta chains were all obtained from the same sample, sequenced in a study of shared clonotypes between healthy human individuals. Naive CD8 isolation took CD45RO-negative cells positively selected for CCR7 and excluded terminally differentiated effector memory CD45RA+ cells. TCRdb keeps only in-frame clones here, not all; method: immunoSEQ multiplex PCR. The sample lists around 1.9 million clones; about 92% were seen once. The sample taken for sequencing was naive CD8+ T cells from PBMCs. These receptors were obtained from a man between 18 and 35 years old in good health. Some clones in this sample may be carry-over from other donors' samples.

This chain uses TRBV19 with TRBJ2-7, with a weak D call TRBD1 (5 bases). V was pared by 3 bases and J by 1 base, with 10 bases between. In germline, CDR1 is LNHDA, CDR2 SQIVND (reference sequence). There are 14 residues in the CDR3. CDR3 sequence: CASSILGQSYEQYF. The CDR3 DNA reads TGTGCCAGTAGTATTCTGGGGCAGTCCTACGAGCAGTACTTC.

This chain connects TRBV19 to TRBJ2-7; possibly TRBD1 or TRBD2 for D (5 bases each). Germline CDR1 reads LNHDA; CDR2 reads SQIVND (reference sequence). V lost 3 bases, J lost 0 bases, and 9 bases lay in between. The CDR3 length is 14 residues. This CDR3 is CASSMGVASYEQYF. The CDR3 DNA sequence: TGTGCCAGTAGTATGGGGGTGGCCTCCTACGAGCAGTACTTC.

This sequence joins TRBV4-2 and TRBJ2-1, with D perhaps given as TRBD1 or TRBD2 (6 bases each). From germline, CDR1 is LGHNA and CDR2 YNFKEQ. Trimming left V 1 base short and J 9 bases short, with 22 bases between. The CDR3 is 17 residues long. CDR3 nucleotides: TGTGCCAGCAGCCAAGCCGGGGGCAGGACGAATCGGACTGAGCAGTTCTTC. Protein sequence: CASSQAGGRTNRTEQFF.

The chain links TRBV30 to TRBJ2-7; 8 bases fit TRBD1. Germline trimming cut 2 bases from V and 4 bases from J; bases unmatched to any gene: 7. The CDR3 has 14 amino acids. Germline values: CDR1 GTSNPN, CDR2 SVGIG (reference sequence). In DNA form, the CDR3 reads TGTGCCTGGAGTCCTCCAGGGGGCCGTTACGAGCAGTACTTC. Its translation is CAWSPPGGRYEQYF.

Points on this clone: The same CDR3 can be traced to other DNA sequences in this sample. This chain links TRBV27 with TRBJ1-2; D perhaps matches TRBD1 (6 bases). Per the germline V gene, CDR1 is MNHEY and CDR2 is SMNVEV (reference sequence). The CDR3 is 14 residues long. V gave up 4 bases and J gave up 2 bases, with 11 bases separating them. CDR3 sequence (DNA): TGTGCCAGCAGTTCGACAGGAGCAAACTATGGCTACACCTTC. It encodes CASSSTGANYGYTF.

V usage is TRBV7-3 and J usage is TRBJ2-3, with 9 bases aligning to TRBD2. This CDR3 has 15 residues. The trim removed 5 bases at V and 2 bases at J, leaving 5 bases unmatched. Looked up from germline, CDR1 is SGHTA and CDR2 is FQGTGA. The CDR3 region is CASSRTSAYTDTQYF. Written as DNA, the CDR3 is TGTGCCAGCAGCCGGACTAGCGCTTACACAGATACGCAGTATTTT. The variable domain in full, with the rest retrieved from reference TRBV7-3 and TRBJ2-3, is GAGVSQTPSNKVTEKGKYVELRCDPISGHTALYWYRQSLGQGPEFLIYFQGTGAADDSGLPNDRFFAVRPEGSVSTLKIQRTERGDSAVYLCASSRTSAYTDTQYFGPGTRLTVL.

The chain is built from TRBV28 and TRBJ2-5; 10 nucleotides align to TRBD1. The CDR3 spans 15 residues. Trimming at V came to 5 bases and at J to 5 bases, leaving 8 bases not matched to a gene. Germline V gene sequence: CDR1 MDHEN, CDR2 SYDVKM. The CDR3: CASSPRTGGSETQYF. For the CDR3, the DNA is TGTGCCAGCAGTCCCCGGACAGGGGGGTCTGAGACCCAGTACTTC.

The V gene is TRBV7-3, the J gene TRBJ2-1; D call uncertain. The CDR3 consists of 13 residues. Trimming removed 2 bases from V and 2 bases from J, with 4 bases in between. Germline assignment: CDR1 SGHTA and CDR2 FQGTGA. CDR3 residues: CASSLEAYNEQFF. CDR3 nucleotides: TGTGCCAGCAGCTTAGAGGCCTACAATGAGCAGTTCTTC.

The chain has TRBV6-5 and TRBJ1-6; D is ambiguous. CDR3 length: 12 residues. Between the trimmed V and J ends, which lost 6 bases and 6 bases, there was a span of 6 bases. Looked up from germline, CDR1 is MNHEY and CDR2 is SVGAGI. CDR3 bases: TGTGCCAGCAGGGCGGGTAATTCACCCCTCCACTTT. Translation: CASRAGNSPLHF.

The chain is built from TRBV9 and TRBJ2-2; 12 bases are shared with TRBD2. The CDR3 sequence is 17 residues long. The germline gives CDR1 SGDLS, CDR2 YYNGEE. Trimming took 4 bases from V and 6 from J; bases not matched to a gene: 10. Here the CDR3 DNA reads TGTGCCAGCAGCTTCCCTCTAGCGGGAGGGCCGCCCGGGGAGCTGTTTTTT. Translating it yields CASSFPLAGGPPGELFF.

J is TRBJ1-1 and V is TRBV2; TRBD1 matches at 8 bases. Germline V gene sequence: CDR1 SNHLY, CDR2 FYNNEI. V was pared by 7 bases and J by 1 base, with 5 bases of the junction left unmatched. The length of the CDR3 is 14 residues. CDR3 nucleotide sequence: TGTGCCAGCACTCAGGGGGCCGAGAACACTGAAGCTTTCTTT. Its protein product is CASTQGAENTEAFF.

The chain links TRBV29-1 to TRBJ2-7; possibly TRBD1 for D (6 bases). This CDR3 region has 14 residues. With 5 bases removed from V and 0 bases from J, the gap between germline ends came to 14 bases. Germline CDR1 is SQVTM and CDR2 is ANQGSEA. CDR3 in DNA: TGCAGCGTTTTGGGTGGGGACAACTCCTACGAGCAGTACTTC. Translated: CSVLGGDNSYEQYF.

V gene TRBV25-1 combines with J gene TRBJ2-6; TRBD1 matches at 7 bases. The CDR3 is 17 residues long. The ends lost 4 bases at V and 0 bases at J; junction bases unmatched: 6. Per germline, CDR1 MGHDK and CDR2 SYGVNS. For the CDR3, the DNA is TGTGCCAGCAGTGGGGGGACAGCCAGCTCTGGGGCCAACGTCCTGACTTTC. This codes for CASSGGTASSGANVLTF.

This chain joins TRBV7-3 and TRBJ1-4, with a possible D match to TRBD1 (6 bases). V was cut by 1 base and J by 0 bases, with 12 bases left in between. The CDR3 consists of 17 residues. Germline values: CDR1 SGHTA, CDR2 FQGTGA. The CDR3 region is CASSLKEGGSTNEKLFF. CDR3 nucleotide sequence: TGTGCCAGCAGCTTAAAGGAAGGGGGGTCAACTAATGAAAAACTGTTTTTT. Using reference TRBV7-3 and TRBJ1-4 for the parts outside the CDR3, the full variable domain is GAGVSQTPSNKVTEKGKYVELRCDPISGHTALYWYRQSLGQGPEFLIYFQGTGAADDSGLPNDRFFAVRPEGSVSTLKIQRTERGDSAVYLCASSLKEGGSTNEKLFFGSGTQLSVL.

The gene calls are TRBV5-1 and TRBJ2-1; 7 positions agree with TRBD1. V lost 0 bases to trimming and J lost 4 bases; unmatched junction nucleotides: 7. The CDR3 has 16 residues. Germline CDR1 SGHRS, CDR2 YFSETQ. The CDR3 DNA reads TGCGCCAGCAGCTTGGGAAGCAGGGGGTTTTACAATGAGCAGTTCTTC. It encodes CASSLGSRGFYNEQFF.

This clone was counted only a few times. Other DNA sequences of this sample code for an identical CDR3. This chain uses TRBV11-2 with TRBJ1-1; D unclear. V was pared by 1 base and J by 5 bases, with 8 bases between. Germline CDR1 reads SGHAT; CDR2 reads FQNNGV. The CDR3 totals 13 residues. The CDR3 DNA is TGTGCCAGCAGCTTAGGTAGCGGAACTGAAGCTTTCTTT. Its protein product is CASSLGSGTEAFF.

The genes are TRBV13 and TRBJ1-4, with D maybe TRBD1 (5 bases). The V gene's germline CDR1 is PRHDT and CDR2 FYEKMQ (reference sequence). Trimming pared 3 bases from V and 8 bases from J, leaving 7 bases between. The CDR3 is 12 residues long. CDR3: CASSFEGEKLFF. The CDR3 DNA sequence: TGTGCCAGCAGCTTCGAGGGGGAAAAACTGTTTTTT.

The chain is built from TRBV29-1 and TRBJ2-1; D uncertain. Germline CDR1 reads SQVTM; CDR2 reads ANQGSEA. The V end lost 5 bases, the J end lost 10 bases, and 15 bases lay between the germline ends. The CDR3 covers 12 residues. The CDR3 here is CSVLEQTREQFF. The CDR3 coding sequence is TGCAGCGTTCTCGAACAGACCCGGGAGCAGTTCTTC.

The chain recombines TRBV27 with TRBJ2-3; D perhaps matches TRBD1 (6 bases). V was cut by 8 bases and J by 1 base, with 16 bases left in between. Germline V CDR1 and CDR2: MNHEY, SMNVEV (reference sequence). The CDR3 runs 15 residues. CDR3 sequence (DNA): TGTGCCAGCCATATCCAGGGGTCTGGCACAGATACGCAGTATTTT. It translates to CASHIQGSGTDTQYF.

As concerns this clone: At the DNA level, this CDR3 is encoded by other sequences in the same sample as well. The V and J genes are TRBV11-2 and TRBJ1-2; D is possibly TRBD1 (5 bases). Trimming cost V 1 base and J 2 bases, with 11 bases left between them. The CDR3 is made up of 15 amino acids. CDR1 and CDR2 from the germline V gene are SGHAT and FQNNGV. CDR3 protein: CASSLGSGTNYGYTF. CDR3 DNA sequence: TGTGCCAGCAGCTTAGGATCAGGGACGAACTATGGCTACACCTTC.

The chain couples TRBV2 to TRBJ2-7; 8 nucleotides agree with TRBD1. The CDR3 covers 15 residues. Germline CDR1 SNHLY, CDR2 FYNNEI. The V and J ends lost 6 bases and 3 bases, in that order; junction bases with no gene match: 10. The CDR3 nucleotides are TGTGCCAGCAGGCCGGCGGACAGGGCTTACTACGAGCAGTACTTC. It is translated as CASRPADRAYYEQYF.

This clone was counted once. The rearrangement links TRBV4-3 to TRBJ2-2; TRBD2 matches at 8 bases. CDR1 and CDR2 (germline): LGHNA, YSLEER. V lost 0 bases and J lost 6; bases outside the gene matches: 6. The CDR3 has 16 amino acids. The CDR3: CASSQDGAGGPGELFF. CDR3 in DNA: TGCGCCAGCAGCCAAGATGGGGCGGGAGGTCCCGGGGAGCTGTTTTTT.

For the CDR3, the DNA is TGTGCCAGCAGTTCCCCCCGGGACAGCTCCTATGGCTACACCTTC. This encodes CASSSPRDSSYGYTF. The chain uses TRBV6-5 and TRBJ1-2, with 7 bases aligning to TRBD1. Germline loops: CDR1 MNHEY, CDR2 SVGAGI. Unmatched junction bases numbered 9, after V lost 4 bases and J lost 4 bases. The CDR3 spans 15 residues.

Concerning this clone itself: Its ends do not fully match the called genes, so a read error is possible. Other DNA sequences of this sample code for an identical CDR3. J is TRBJ2-7 and V is TRBV5-6, with D possibly being TRBD1 (6 bases). CDR1 is SGHDT and CDR2 is YYEEEE in the germline V gene. The CDR3 length is 15 residues. The CDR3 sequence is CASSRGFTEHHEQYF. The CDR3 coding sequence is TGTGCCAGCAGTAGGGGGTTCACGGAGCACCACGAGCAGTACTTT.